The present T cell receptor (beta chain) was sequenced within a study of T cells in Graves' hyperthyroidism and ophthalmopathy. The study's findings and limits: The blood repertoire included most of the expanded thyroid clonotypes above 0.001. The model predicted ophthalmopathy a median around six months before onset.

What was amplified from RNA transcripts were TCR beta CDR3 regions. The HTBI primer set served for first-round RT-PCR of the TCR CDR3. From the multiplex PCR reads, TCRdb called clonotypes with MiXCR, one entry per CDR3 protein. This table holds a few hundred thousand distinct CDR3 sequences, 15% to 20% found once. This clonotype was observed a few times. Its target is not known. This CDR3 comprises 15 residues. Germline CDR1 and CDR2: SGHRS and YFSETQ. V lost 4 bases and J lost 4, with 17 bases in between. The chain carries TRBV5-1 and TRBJ1-2; TRBD1 is a possible D gene (5 bases). Sequenced sample: blood. This TCR derives from a middle-aged woman with Graves' ophthalmopathy. CDR3 sequence: CASSMDTAYSYGYTF. CDR3 nucleotides: TGCGCCAGCAGCATGGACACCGCGTACAGCTATGGCTACACCTTC. The complete variable domain, with remaining parts taken from reference TRBV5-1 and TRBJ1-2, reads KAGVTQTPRYLIKTRGQQVTLSCSPISGHRSVSWYQQTPGQGLQFLFEYFSETQRNKGNFPGRFSGRQFSNSRSEMNVSTLELGDSALYLCASSMDTAYSYGYTFGSGTRLTVV.